Following are 27 T cell receptor beta chains from one sample sequenced in a study of blood T cell repertoires in COVID-19. Produced via immunoSEQ multiplex PCR; TCRdb's table is partial and in-frame only. The table lists some 150,000 clones, 75% to 90% of them singletons. What was sequenced was peripheral blood. The source of these receptors is a man aged 55 to 70 with acute or convalescent COVID-19.

CDR3 nucleotides: TGCGCCAGCAGCTTTACAGGGGGCGGCACTGAAGCTTTCTTT. This sequence encodes CASSFTGGGTEAFF. The rearrangement uses TRBV5-1 and TRBJ1-1; 9 nucleotides align to TRBD1. CDR1 and CDR2 from the germline V gene are SGHRS and YFSETQ. V shed 2 bases, J shed 4 bases, and the junction held 3 bases outside the gene matches. The CDR3 has 14 amino acids.

This chain connects TRBV4-3 to TRBJ1-6; TRBD1 matches 9 bases. Germline CDR1 LGHNA, CDR2 YSLEER. V was pared by 0 bases and J by 10 bases, with 10 bases of the junction left unmatched. CDR3 length: 17 residues. The CDR3 bases are TGCGCCAGCAGCCAAGATGTTGGAACAGGGGGCCAATCACCCCTCCACTTT. It specifies CASSQDVGTGGQSPLHF.

The rearrangement uses TRBV6-5 and TRBJ2-5; D uncertain. Germline values: CDR1 MNHEY, CDR2 SVGAGI. The ends were cut back, 6 bases at V and 5 bases at J, with 19 bases in the middle. This CDR3 is built from 15 residues. CDR3 residues: CASRMAPSPTETQYF. The CDR3, as DNA: TGTGCCAGCAGAATGGCTCCGTCTCCCACCGAGACCCAGTACTTC.

This sequence joins TRBV20-1 and TRBJ2-7, with 8 positions matching TRBD1. Germline V lookup: CDR1 DFQATT, CDR2 SNEGSKA (reference sequence). This CDR3 contains 11 residues. The V gene end was trimmed by 8 bases and the J gene end by 4 bases; junction bases not matched to a gene: 4. In nucleotides, the CDR3 is TGCAGTTGGGACAGGCTTTACGAGCAGTACTTC. Amino acid sequence: CSWDRLYEQYF.

The CDR3 region is CASSQVDRGNTIYF. The CDR3 region has the DNA TGTGCCAGCAGCCAGGTAGACAGGGGAAACACCATATATTTT. This chain joins TRBV3-1 (or the pseudogene TRBV3-2) and TRBJ1-3; tentative D call: TRBD1 (6 bases). The CDR3 is made up of 14 amino acids. V lost 3 bases to trimming and J lost 4 bases, with 10 bases between them. In germline, CDR1 is LGHDT, CDR2 YNNKEL (reference sequence).

This rearrangement joins TRBV4-3 to TRBJ2-5; TRBD1 matches 8 bases. This CDR3 is 17 amino acids long. V dropped 0 bases and J dropped 6; count of bases not matched to a gene: 12. CDR1 LGHNA and CDR2 YSLEER come from the germline V gene. The CDR3 DNA sequence: TGCGCCAGCAGCCAAGATCTTCGTCCAGGGGGCGGGAAGACCCAGTACTTC. Protein: CASSQDLRPGGGKTQYF.

This chain connects TRBV7-3 to TRBJ2-3; TRBD2 agrees at 8 bases. Losses at the gene ends were 5 bases for V and 4 bases for J; bases not matched to a gene: 8. There are 15 residues in the CDR3. From germline, CDR1 is SGHTA and CDR2 FQGTGA. Here the CDR3 DNA reads TGTGCCAGCAGCCCAAGCGGGAGAGCGGCAGATACGCAGTATTTT. Protein: CASSPSGRAADTQYF.

The J gene is TRBJ2-1, the V gene TRBV27, with 8 bases lining up with TRBD2. Unmatched junction bases numbered 7, after V lost 8 bases and J lost 4 bases. CDR1 is MNHEY and CDR2 is SMNVEV in the germline V gene (reference sequence). This CDR3 has 14 residues. The CDR3 bases are TGTGCCAGCGTTGGAGCGGGGGCTTACAATGAGCAGTTCTTC. This translates into CASVGAGAYNEQFF.

The chain carries TRBV2 and TRBJ1-6; the match to TRBD1 covers 7 bases. This CDR3 is 14 amino acids long. CDR1 and CDR2 from the germline V gene are SNHLY and FYNNEI. The trim removed 7 bases at V and 8 bases at J, leaving 8 bases unmatched. CDR3 loop: CASKPTGRDSPLHF. The DNA of the CDR3 is TGTGCCAGCAAGCCGACAGGGCGGGATTCACCCCTCCACTTT.

The V call is TRBV7-2, the J call TRBJ1-5; 10 bases are shared with TRBD1. The CDR3 is 14 amino acids. The germline CDR1 and CDR2 sequences are SGHTA and FQGNSA. After removal of 6 bases from V and 5 bases from J, the junction contained 4 bases not matched to a gene. This CDR3 is CASSRTGGYQPQHF. Written as DNA, the CDR3 is TGTGCCAGCAGTAGGACAGGGGGGTATCAGCCCCAGCATTTT. The full variable domain, its missing parts supplied by reference TRBV7-2 and TRBJ1-5, is GAGVSQSPSNKVTEKGKDVELRCDPISGHTALYWYRQSLGQGLEFLIYFQGNSAPDKSGLPSDRFSAERTGGSVSTLTIQRTQQEDSAVYLCASSRTGGYQPQHFGDGTRLSIL.

This clone was observed once. The genes are TRBV10-3 and TRBJ2-1; perhaps TRBD1 as D (6 bases). V lost 0 bases and J lost 10, with 10 bases in between. The CDR3 spans 13 residues. Germline V gene lookup returns CDR1 ENHRY and CDR2 SYGVKD. As DNA, the CDR3 is TGTGCCATCAGTGAGTCCTCCGGGACAGAGCAGTTCTTC. It encodes CAISESSGTEQFF.

This CDR3 is CASSLVTGVKYNEQFF. DNA of the CDR3: TGCGCCAGCAGCTTGGTCACAGGGGTCAAGTACAATGAGCAGTTCTTC. The chain has TRBV5-1 and TRBJ2-1, with 7 bases identical to TRBD1. The length of the CDR3 is 16 residues. CDR1 and CDR2 from the germline V gene are SGHRS and YFSETQ. J lost 4 bases, V lost 0 bases, and 7 bases had no gene match.

The chain has TRBV24-1 and TRBJ1-2, with TRBD1 as a possible D gene (6 bases). Germline V CDR1 and CDR2: KGHDR, SFDVKD. The CDR3 totals 13 residues. Trimming pared 4 bases from V and 6 bases from J, leaving 11 bases between. The CDR3 reads CATSDQGWDGYTF. DNA of the CDR3: TGTGCCACCAGTGACCAGGGGTGGGATGGCTACACCTTC.

The rearrangement joins TRBV7-2 to TRBJ2-5; TRBD2 agrees at 9 bases. This CDR3 spans 18 amino acids. With 5 bases clipped from V and 7 bases from J, the junction kept 20 bases outside the gene matches. The germline V gene encodes CDR1 SGHTA and CDR2 FQGNSA. CDR3 DNA: TGTGCCAGCAGCCCTAGGCGGCTAGCGGTGGCGGGAGGGGGGACCCAGTACTTC. Translation gives CASSPRRLAVAGGGTQYF.

The chain employs TRBV19 and TRBJ1-4; D gene unclear. V dropped 3 bases and J dropped 8 bases, with 7 bases sitting between them. The CDR3 runs 12 residues. Germline-derived CDR1 and CDR2 are LNHDA and SQIVND (reference sequence). CDR3 sequence: CASSIPEEKLFF. DNA for the CDR3: TGTGCCAGTAGTATCCCGGAGGAAAAACTGTTTTTT. The variable domain in full, with the rest retrieved from reference TRBV19 and TRBJ1-4, is DGGITQSPKYLFRKEGQNVTLSCEQNLNHDAMYWYRQDPGQGLRLIYYSQIVNDFQKGDIAEGYSVSREKKESFPLTVTSAQKNPTAFYLCASSIPEEKLFFGSGTQLSVL.

V and J are TRBV12-3 or TRBV12-4 and TRBJ1-2; 9 bases line up with TRBD1. V was pared by 6 bases and J by 6 bases, with 2 bases of the junction left unmatched. This CDR3 has 12 residues. CDR3 in DNA: TGTGCCAGCAGGACAGGGGGACATGGCTACACCTTC. Its protein is CASRTGGHGYTF.

The rearrangement uses TRBV3-1 (or the pseudogene TRBV3-2) and TRBJ2-7, with D possibly matching TRBD2 (5 bases). The CDR3 sequence is 13 residues long. In germline, CDR1 is LGHDT, CDR2 YNNKEL (reference sequence). Between the trimmed V and J ends, which lost 1 base and 5 bases, there was a span of 9 bases. The CDR3 DNA is TGTGCCAGCAGCCAAGTTCGAGGGCACGAGCAGTACTTC. It translates to CASSQVRGHEQYF.

The chain carries TRBV4-1 and TRBJ1-5; 8 bases fit TRBD1. J gave up 5 bases and V 4 bases, and 7 bases lay outside the gene matches. This CDR3 has 15 residues. Germline CDR1 MGHRA, CDR2 YSYEKL. The CDR3 DNA sequence: TGCGCCAGCAGCCGAACGGACAGGGATGATCAGCCCCAGCATTTT. Translating it yields CASSRTDRDDQPQHF.

CDR3 sequence reads: CASSPGTGVGEPQHF. The CDR3 coding sequence is TGTGCCAGCAGCCCCGGGACAGGGGTAGGGGAGCCCCAGCATTTT. J is TRBJ1-5 and V is TRBV4-2; 10 bases fit TRBD1. CDR1 LGHNA and CDR2 YNFKEQ come from the germline V gene. CDR3 length: 15 amino acids. V shed 4 bases and J 8 bases; nucleotides not matched to a gene: 8.

The CDR3 reads CASSKLAGSGEQYF. CDR3 in DNA: TGTGCCAGCAGCAAACTAGCGGGGTCTGGGGAGCAGTACTTC. This chain uses TRBV28 with TRBJ2-7; 10 bases align to TRBD2. In germline, CDR1 is MDHEN, CDR2 SYDVKM. The CDR3 is 14 residues long. Trimming cost V 6 bases and J 7 bases; bases outside gene matches: 9.

The rearrangement links TRBV4-1 to TRBJ2-7; tentative D call: TRBD2 (5 bases). In germline, CDR1 is MGHRA, CDR2 YSYEKL. The CDR3 is made up of 14 amino acids. The germline V and J ends were trimmed by 4 bases and 2 bases, with 12 bases remaining between them. As DNA, the CDR3 is TGCGCCAGCAGCCGGGTTCACGGGGCCTACGAGCAGTACTTC. Residues: CASSRVHGAYEQYF.

This clone showed up just a few times. The chain combines TRBV11-2 with TRBJ2-7, with D possibly TRBD2 on 5 matching bases. Trimming removed 1 base from V and 4 bases from J, with 14 bases in between. The CDR3 loop spans 15 amino acids. CDR1 and CDR2 from the germline V gene are SGHAT and FQNNGV. The CDR3 nucleotides read TGTGCCAGCAGCTTAGGGGAGACACCCCCTTACGAGCAGTACTTC. As protein: CASSLGETPPYEQYF.

The chain links TRBV15 to TRBJ2-2; possible D gene TRBD2, 6 bases. Germline-derived CDR1 and CDR2 are LNHNV and YYDKDF (reference sequence). V was clipped by 0 bases and J by 2 bases, with 10 bases between them. The CDR3 loop spans 16 amino acids. CDR3 nucleotide sequence: TGTGCCACCAGCAGAGATACGGGAGCCAACACCGGGGAGCTGTTTTTT. This gives the protein CATSRDTGANTGELFF.

In DNA form, the CDR3 reads TGTGCCAGCAGCTTGGCCGAGGGGGCGGCGAAGACCCAGTACTTC. Encoded protein: CASSLAEGAAKTQYF. The chain uses TRBV5-5 and TRBJ2-5; 7 bases fit TRBD1. Germline V lookup: CDR1 SGHKS, CDR2 YYEKEE (reference sequence). The junction had 8 bases not matched to a gene; V was cut back by 0 bases and J by 6 bases. The CDR3 covers 15 residues.

The chain is built from TRBV5-6 and TRBJ1-1; tentative D call: TRBD1 (5 bases). Germline V gives CDR1 SGHDT, CDR2 YYEEEE. This CDR3 is 14 amino acids long. V shed 5 bases and J shed 6 bases, with 17 bases lying between them. The CDR3 region has the DNA TGTGCCAGCAGTCCCCCGGGGGGGAGCGCTGAAGCTTTCTTT. Protein: CASSPPGGSAEAFF. The complete variable domain, with remaining parts taken from reference TRBV5-6 and TRBJ1-1, reads DAGVTQSPTHLIKTRGQQVTLRCSPKSGHDTVSWYQQALGQGPQFIFQYYEEEERQRGNFPDRFSGHQFPNYSSELNVNALLLGDSALYLCASSPPGGSAEAFFGQGTRLTVV.

The chain links TRBV7-2 to TRBJ2-1; TRBD1 agrees at 8 bases. CDR1 and CDR2 from the germline V gene are SGHTA and FQGNSA. After removal of 3 bases from V and 7 bases from J, the junction contained 11 bases not matched to a gene. The CDR3 extends over 16 amino acids. Here the CDR3 DNA reads TGTGCCAGCAGCTTGGCAGGGGGCTTATTGGGAAATGAGCAGTTCTTC. Protein product: CASSLAGGLLGNEQFF.

The chain has TRBV21-1 and TRBJ2-7; TRBD2 reflects the table's D call only, with no check against the DNA. TRBV21-1 is a known pseudogene. The CDR3 extends over 15 amino acids. CDR3: CASSPAGGSNGEQYF. The CDR3 DNA reads TGTGCCAGCAGCCCTGCTGGCGGGAGTAACGGCGAGCAGTACTTC.